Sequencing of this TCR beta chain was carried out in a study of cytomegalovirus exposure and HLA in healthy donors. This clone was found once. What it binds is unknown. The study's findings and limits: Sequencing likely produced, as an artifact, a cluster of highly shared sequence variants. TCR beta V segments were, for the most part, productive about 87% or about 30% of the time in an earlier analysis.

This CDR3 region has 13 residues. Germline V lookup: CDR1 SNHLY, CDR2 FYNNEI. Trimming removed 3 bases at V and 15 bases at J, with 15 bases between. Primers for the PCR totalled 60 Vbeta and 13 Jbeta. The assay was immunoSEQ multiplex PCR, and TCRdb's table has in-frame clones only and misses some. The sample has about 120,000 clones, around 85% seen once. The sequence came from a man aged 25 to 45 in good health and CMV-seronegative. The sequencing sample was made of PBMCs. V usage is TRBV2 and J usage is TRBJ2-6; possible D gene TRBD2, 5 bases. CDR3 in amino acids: CASSDQSGVGLTF. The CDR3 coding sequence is TGTGCCAGCAGTGACCAGTCCGGGGTCGGCCTGACTTTC.